This T cell receptor (beta chain) was recovered during a study of graft-versus-host responses after intestinal transplantation. Turning to the study itself: Recipients obtained multivisceral, liver-intestinal, or isolated intestinal transplants. All of the recipients had induction that used anti-thymocyte globulin, then tacrolimus and steroids for three to four years. Study results and caveats: Clonal ratios of graft-versus-host to host-versus-graft in allografts were high for patients exhibiting graft-donor T cell macrochimerism. GvH clones occurred in recipient marrow; some first appeared in ileum or blood.

Clones were read by immunoSEQ multiplex PCR, and TCRdb kept only the in-frame ones, dropping some. In the table there are about 120,000 clones, 85% to 95% of which are singletons. For this clone: What it binds is not known.

V lost 3 bases to trimming and J lost 8 bases, with 19 bases between them. Germline V gene lookup returns CDR1 LNHDA and CDR2 SQIVND (reference sequence). The CDR3 runs 15 residues. The genes are TRBV19 and TRBJ1-2; D may be TRBD1 (5 bases). The sequenced sample was unstimulated CD4+ T cells sorted from spleen or lymph node cells, obtained before intestinal transplant. This TCR was sampled from a human donor who received an intestinal transplant. The CDR3 region has the DNA TGTGCCAGTAGTATCCGCCGACAGAACAGCGTGGGCTACACCTTC. It codes for CASSIRRQNSVGYTF.